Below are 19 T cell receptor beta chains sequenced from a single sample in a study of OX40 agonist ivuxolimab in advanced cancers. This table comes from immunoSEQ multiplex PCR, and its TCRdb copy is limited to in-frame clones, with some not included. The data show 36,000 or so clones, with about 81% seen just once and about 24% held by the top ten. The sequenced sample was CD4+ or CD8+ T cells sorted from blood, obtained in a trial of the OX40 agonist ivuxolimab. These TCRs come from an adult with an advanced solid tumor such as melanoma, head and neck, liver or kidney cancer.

CDR3 region: CASSWGGTKTQYF. CDR3 DNA sequence: TGTGCCAGCAGTTGGGGGGGTACAAAGACCCAGTACTTC. This sequence joins TRBV28 and TRBJ2-5; 7 positions match TRBD2. Trimming removed 4 bases from V and 6 bases from J; junction bases left unmatched: 5. The germline gives CDR1 MDHEN, CDR2 SYDVKM. This CDR3 has 13 residues. The whole variable domain, filled in from reference TRBV28 and TRBJ2-5, reads DVKVTQSSRYLVKRTGEKVFLECVQDMDHENMFWYRQDPGLGLRLIYFSYDVKMKEKGDIPEGYSVSREKKERFSLILESASTNQTSMYLCASSWGGTKTQYFGPGTRLLVL.

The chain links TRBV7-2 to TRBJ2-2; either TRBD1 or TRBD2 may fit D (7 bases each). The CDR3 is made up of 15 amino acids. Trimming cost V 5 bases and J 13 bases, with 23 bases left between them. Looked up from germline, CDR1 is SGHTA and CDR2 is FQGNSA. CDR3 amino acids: CASSDRQGKRGVLFF. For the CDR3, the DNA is TGTGCCAGCAGCGACCGACAGGGAAAGCGGGGAGTGCTGTTTTTT.

DNA for the CDR3: TGTGCCAGCAGCCCTACAAGACAGGCCGGGGCTAATGAAAAACTGTTTTTT. This translates into CASSPTRQAGANEKLFF. V usage is TRBV7-2 and J usage is TRBJ1-4, with D possibly being TRBD1 (6 bases). This CDR3 comprises 17 residues. In germline, CDR1 is SGHTA, CDR2 FQGNSA. Trimming removed 5 bases at V and 3 bases at J, with 19 bases between.

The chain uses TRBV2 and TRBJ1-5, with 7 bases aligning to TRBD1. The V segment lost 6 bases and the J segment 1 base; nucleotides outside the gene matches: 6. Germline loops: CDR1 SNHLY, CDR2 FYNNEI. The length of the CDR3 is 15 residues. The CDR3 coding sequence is TGTGCCAGCAGGGAACAGGGGAACAGCAATCAGCCCCAGCATTTT. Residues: CASREQGNSNQPQHF.

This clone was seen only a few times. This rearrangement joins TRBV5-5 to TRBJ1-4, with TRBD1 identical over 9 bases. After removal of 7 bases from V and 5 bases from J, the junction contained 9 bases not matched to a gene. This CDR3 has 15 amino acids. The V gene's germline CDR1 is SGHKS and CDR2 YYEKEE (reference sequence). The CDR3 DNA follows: TGTGCCAGCGCGGAAAACAGGGGGCTAAATGAAAAACTGTTTTTT. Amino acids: CASAENRGLNEKLFF.

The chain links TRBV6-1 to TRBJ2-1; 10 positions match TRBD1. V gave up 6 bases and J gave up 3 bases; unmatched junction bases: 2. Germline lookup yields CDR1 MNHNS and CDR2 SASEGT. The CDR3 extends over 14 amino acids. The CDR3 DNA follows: TGTGCCAGCAGCCGGGACAGGGGCTACAATGAGCAGTTCTTC. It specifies CASSRDRGYNEQFF.

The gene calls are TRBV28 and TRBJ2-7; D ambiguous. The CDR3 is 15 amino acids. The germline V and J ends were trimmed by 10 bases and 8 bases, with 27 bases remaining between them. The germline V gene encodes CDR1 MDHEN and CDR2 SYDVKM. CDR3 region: CATRSYESKAYKQYF. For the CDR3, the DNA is TGTGCCACGCGGTCCTATGAATCAAAGGCTTACAAGCAGTACTTC.

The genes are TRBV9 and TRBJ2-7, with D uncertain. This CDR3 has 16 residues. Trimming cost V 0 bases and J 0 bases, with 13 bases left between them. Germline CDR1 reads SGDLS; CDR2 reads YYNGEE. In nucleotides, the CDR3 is TGTGCCAGCAGCGTAGGACGAGGCGGTAGCTCCTACGAGCAGTACTTC. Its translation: CASSVGRGGSSYEQYF.

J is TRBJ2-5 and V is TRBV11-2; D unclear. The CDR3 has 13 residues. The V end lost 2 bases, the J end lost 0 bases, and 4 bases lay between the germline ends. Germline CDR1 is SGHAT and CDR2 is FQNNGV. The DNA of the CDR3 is TGTGCCAGCAGCTTAACAAACCAAGAGACCCAGTACTTC. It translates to CASSLTNQETQYF.

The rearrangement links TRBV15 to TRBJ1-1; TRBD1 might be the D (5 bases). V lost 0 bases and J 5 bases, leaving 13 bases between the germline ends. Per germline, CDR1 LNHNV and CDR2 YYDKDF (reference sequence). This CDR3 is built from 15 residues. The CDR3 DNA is TGTGCCACCAGCAGAGATTACGCCAGGGAGACTGAAGCTTTCTTT. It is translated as CATSRDYARETEAFF.

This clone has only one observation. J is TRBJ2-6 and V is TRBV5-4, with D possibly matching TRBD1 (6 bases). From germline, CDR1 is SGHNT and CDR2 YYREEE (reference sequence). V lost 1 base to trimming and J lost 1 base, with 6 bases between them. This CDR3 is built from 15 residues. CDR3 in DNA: TGTGCCAGCAGCTTGACAGGGTCTGGGGCCAACGTCCTGACTTTC. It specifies CASSLTGSGANVLTF.

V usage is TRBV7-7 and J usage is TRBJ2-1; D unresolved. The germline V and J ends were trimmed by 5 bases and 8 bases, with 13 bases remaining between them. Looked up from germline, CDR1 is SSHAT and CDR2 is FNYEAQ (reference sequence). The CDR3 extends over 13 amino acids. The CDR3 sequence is CASSPGLLDEQFF. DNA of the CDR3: TGTGCCAGCAGCCCCGGGCTATTGGATGAGCAGTTCTTC.

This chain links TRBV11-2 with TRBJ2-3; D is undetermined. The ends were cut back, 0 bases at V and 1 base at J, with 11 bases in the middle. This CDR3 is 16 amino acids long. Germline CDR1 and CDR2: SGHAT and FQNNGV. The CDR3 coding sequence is TGTGCCAGCAGCTTAGAAGTGGTAGGTGGCACAGATACGCAGTATTTT. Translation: CASSLEVVGGTDTQYF.

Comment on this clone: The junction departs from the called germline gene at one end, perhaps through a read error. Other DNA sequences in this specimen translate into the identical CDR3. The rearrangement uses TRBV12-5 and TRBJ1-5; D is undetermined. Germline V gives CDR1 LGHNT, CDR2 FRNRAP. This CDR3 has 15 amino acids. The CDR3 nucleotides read TGTGCTAGTGGACTCGGGCCAAGCAGCAATCAACCCCAGCATTTT. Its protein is CASGLGPSSNQPQHF. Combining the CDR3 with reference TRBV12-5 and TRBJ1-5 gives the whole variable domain DARVTQTPRHKVTEMGQEVTMRCQPILGHNTVFWYRQTMMQGLELLAYFRNRAPLDDSGMPKDRFSAEMPDATLATLKIQPSEPRDSAVYFCASGLGPSSNQPQHFGDGTRLSIL.

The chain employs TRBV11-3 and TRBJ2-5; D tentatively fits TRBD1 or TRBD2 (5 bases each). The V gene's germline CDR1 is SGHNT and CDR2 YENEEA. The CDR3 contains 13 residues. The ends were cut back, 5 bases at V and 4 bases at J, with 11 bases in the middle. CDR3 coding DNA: TGTGCCAGCAGCAGAGGGGACGGAGAGACCCAGTACTTC. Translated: CASSRGDGETQYF.

CDR3 coding DNA: TGTGCCAGCAGCCCCGGACTATTCACAGATACGCAGTATTTT. Translated: CASSPGLFTDTQYF. The chain links TRBV7-3 to TRBJ2-3; tentative D call: TRBD2 (6 bases). The CDR3 totals 14 residues. CDR1 and CDR2 (germline): SGHTA, FQGTGA. V lost 5 bases to trimming and J lost 2 bases, with 11 bases between them. The complete variable domain, with remaining parts taken from reference TRBV7-3 and TRBJ2-3, reads GAGVSQTPSNKVTEKGKYVELRCDPISGHTALYWYRQSLGQGPEFLIYFQGTGAADDSGLPNDRFFAVRPEGSVSTLKIQRTERGDSAVYLCASSPGLFTDTQYFGPGTRLTVL.

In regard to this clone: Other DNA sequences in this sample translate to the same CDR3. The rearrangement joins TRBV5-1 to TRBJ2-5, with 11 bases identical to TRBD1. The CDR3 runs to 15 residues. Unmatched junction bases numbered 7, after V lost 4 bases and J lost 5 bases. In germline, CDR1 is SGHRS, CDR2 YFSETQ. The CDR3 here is CASSLGTGGQETQYF. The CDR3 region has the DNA TGCGCCAGCAGCCTCGGGACAGGGGGGCAGGAGACCCAGTACTTC.

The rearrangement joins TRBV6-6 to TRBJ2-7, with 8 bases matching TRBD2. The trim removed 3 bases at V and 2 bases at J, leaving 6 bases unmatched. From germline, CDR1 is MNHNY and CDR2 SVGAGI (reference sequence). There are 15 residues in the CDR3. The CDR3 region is CASSYTGGAAYEQYF. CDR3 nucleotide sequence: TGTGCCAGCAGTTATACGGGGGGGGCTGCCTACGAGCAGTACTTC.

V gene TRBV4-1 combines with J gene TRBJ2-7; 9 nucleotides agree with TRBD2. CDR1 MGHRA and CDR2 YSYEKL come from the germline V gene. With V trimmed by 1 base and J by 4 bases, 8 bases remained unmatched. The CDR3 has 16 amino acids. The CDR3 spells CASSQGASGIVYEQYF. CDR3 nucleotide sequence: TGCGCCAGCAGCCAAGGCGCTAGCGGGATAGTATACGAGCAGTACTTC.